The rows below give T cell receptor beta chains drawn from one sample of a study of long-term antiretroviral therapy in people with HIV. Assay used: immunoSEQ multiplex PCR; TCRdb lists only in-frame clones, some missing. The profile shows under 35,000 clones, around 90% of them singletons. Here the sequenced sample was unsorted PBMCs, taken 1.1 years after starting antiretroviral therapy. The receptors were sampled from a man in his late teens or twenties with HIV. The CDR3 runs from the conserved cysteine through the conserved F or W. The D gene is left open where the match is weak. For some rows the clone size is stated as once, few or many, or as a class when expanded; others skip it.

DNA	CDR3	length	V	size	J	D
TGTGCCAGCAGCTTGTGGGAGGAGGTTGACATTCAGTACTTC	CASSLWEEVDIQYF	14	TRBV5-6	NA	TRBJ2-4	NA
TGCGCCAGCAGTAAGGCTAGTAACTATGGCTACACCTTC	CASSKASNYGYTF	13	TRBV10-1	NA	TRBJ1-2	NA
TGTGCCGCCTCGCCCGGGGATGAAGCTTTCTTT	CAASPGDEAFF	11	TRBV25-1	few	TRBJ1-1	NA
TGCAGTATCAGGCTCGCGGATACGCAGTATTTT	CSIRLADTQYF	11	TRBV20-1	NA	TRBJ2-3	NA
TGTGCCAGCTCCCCCCCTTCCCCGCACGGCTCCTACAATGAGCAGTTCTTC	CASSPPSPHGSYNEQFF	17	TRBV18	NA	TRBJ2-1	NA
TGCGCCAGCAGCAACTGGGACGACAATGAGCAGTTCTTC	CASSNWDDNEQFF	13	TRBV4-1	few	TRBJ2-1	NA
TGTGCCAGCCCACCAAGAGGGGCAGAAAATGGCTACACCTTC	CASPPRGAENGYTF	14	TRBV2	NA	TRBJ1-2	NA
TGCGCCAGCAGCTTGGCCTTGGGCAGGTCCACGGGAGAGCAGTACTTC	CASSLALGRSTGEQYF	16	TRBV5-1	NA	TRBJ2-7	NA
TGTGCCAGCAGTGAACTCGGGACAGGGCTTTCCTACGAGCAGTACTTC	CASSELGTGLSYEQYF	16	TRBV27	NA	TRBJ2-7	TRBD1
TGTGCCAGCAGCACAAACAGGGATAACGGGGAGCTGTTTTTT	CASSTNRDNGELFF	14	TRBV11-2	once	TRBJ2-2	NA
TGTGCCAGCAGCTTGATGGGGGATGAAAAACTGTTTTTT	CASSLMGDEKLFF	13	TRBV5-5	NA	TRBJ1-4	NA
TGTGCCAGCAGCTTAGCGGGAAAGTCCTACGAGCAGTACTTC	CASSLAGKSYEQYF	14	TRBV7-2	NA	TRBJ2-7	NA
TGCGCCAGCAGCTTGGGGCAGGCTAATTCACCCCTCCACTTT	CASSLGQANSPLHF	14	TRBV5-1	NA	TRBJ1-6	NA
TGTGCCAGCAGTGAATCCTACGAGCAGTACTTC	CASSESYEQYF	11	TRBV6-6	NA	TRBJ2-7	NA
TGTGCCAGTAGTCACGGGGAGGGGTCTGGGGCCAACGTCCTGACTTTC	CASSHGEGSGANVLTF	16	TRBV19	NA	TRBJ2-6	TRBD2
TGTGCCAGTAGTGGGACAGCCTCCTACGAGCAGTACTTC	CASSGTASYEQYF	13	TRBV19	NA	TRBJ2-7	TRBD1
TGTGCCAGCAGCTTAGTCCGAAGTCCGGGACAGGGGGTTATCGATGAGCAGTTCTTC	CASSLVRSPGQGVIDEQFF	19	TRBV11-1	once	TRBJ2-1	TRBD1
TGTGCCAACCATGGACTAGAAAACGAGCAGTACTTC	CANHGLENEQYF	12	TRBV11-3	NA	TRBJ2-7	TRBD2
TGCGCCAGCAGCTTGGTCGGAGGATTCTCTGGAAACACCATATATTTT	CASSLVGGFSGNTIYF	16	TRBV5-1	NA	TRBJ1-3	NA
TGTGCCAGCAGCCCAATGGGTCAGCCCCAGCATTTT	CASSPMGQPQHF	12	TRBV16	NA	TRBJ1-5	NA
TGTGCCTGGAGAGGAGAACTGACAGGGGGGTTTATAACTGAAGCTTTCTTT	CAWRGELTGGFITEAFF	17	TRBV30	NA	TRBJ1-1	TRBD1
TGTGCCAGCAGCTTAAGACAGGTCTCCTACGAGCAGTACTTC	CASSLRQVSYEQYF	14	TRBV7-8	NA	TRBJ2-7	NA
TGTGCCAGCAGATACCGGGACTCTCGCCCCAACACAGATACGCAGTATTTT	CASRYRDSRPNTDTQYF	17	TRBV6-4	NA	TRBJ2-3	NA
TGTGCCAGCAGGCCGGGACAGCGTCGAAACACCATATATTTT	CASRPGQRRNTIYF	14	TRBV6-6	NA	TRBJ1-3	TRBD1
TGTGCCAGCAGCTTAGGGCTATCTGGCATGAACACTGAAGCTTTCTTT	CASSLGLSGMNTEAFF	16	TRBV7-9	NA	TRBJ1-1	NA
TGTGCCAGCAGTGAAGCTAGGGGACAGGGGGCCTATGGCTACACCTTC	CASSEARGQGAYGYTF	16	TRBV6-1	NA	TRBJ1-2	TRBD1
TGTGCCAGCAGACTAGCGGGGGGGTTAGATACGCAGTATTTT	CASRLAGGLDTQYF	14	TRBV27	once	TRBJ2-3	TRBD2